The 14 T cell receptor beta chains in this list originate from one sample, sequenced in a study of blood T cell repertoires in COVID-19. Here immunoSEQ multiplex PCR was the method, and the copy in TCRdb shows in-frame clones only, minus some. The table shows fewer than 120,000 clones, with about 75% occurring only once. Sample: peripheral blood. These receptors were obtained from a woman older than 75 with active or convalescent COVID-19.

The rearrangement uses TRBV7-9 and TRBJ2-5, with D perhaps TRBD1 (5 bases). Trimming stripped 3 bases from V and 2 bases from J, with 10 bases between. This CDR3 spans 14 amino acids. CDR1 is SEHNR and CDR2 is FQNEAQ in the germline V gene (reference sequence). CDR3: CASSFFQGQETQYF. The DNA of the CDR3 is TGTGCCAGCAGCTTCTTCCAGGGACAAGAGACCCAGTACTTC.

The V and J genes are TRBV29-1 and TRBJ1-4; D unresolved. Looked up from germline, CDR1 is SQVTM and CDR2 is ANQGSEA. The CDR3 covers 11 residues. V lost 2 bases, J lost 8 bases, and 6 bases lay in between. The CDR3 protein is CSVERSEKLFF. Written as DNA, the CDR3 is TGCAGCGTTGAACGGTCAGAAAAACTGTTTTTT.

This chain uses TRBV5-1 with TRBJ1-1, with 9 bases fitting TRBD1. With V trimmed by 4 bases and J by 5 bases, 9 bases remained unmatched. From germline, CDR1 is SGHRS and CDR2 YFSETQ. CDR3 length: 15 amino acids. This CDR3 reads CASSPVGQGWTEAFF. For the CDR3, the DNA is TGCGCCAGCAGCCCCGTCGGACAGGGGTGGACTGAAGCTTTCTTT.

CDR3: CASSYFGVGVGRETQYF. CDR3 DNA: TGTGCCAGCAGTTACTTCGGGGTCGGAGTGGGTCGGGAGACCCAGTACTTC. The chain joins TRBV6-2 or TRBV6-3 to TRBJ2-5, with a weak D call TRBD2 (5 bases). With 1 base removed from V and 5 bases from J, the gap between germline ends came to 20 bases. CDR1 MNHEY and CDR2 SVGEGT come from the germline V gene. This CDR3 comprises 17 residues.

The chain recombines TRBV4-2 with TRBJ1-2, with D tentatively TRBD1 (6 bases). The germline gives CDR1 LGHNA, CDR2 YNFKEQ. The germline V and J ends were trimmed by 1 base and 4 bases, with 13 bases remaining between them. The CDR3 length is 15 residues. The CDR3 region is CASSQVGQPIYGYTF. The CDR3 region has the DNA TGTGCCAGCAGCCAAGTGGGACAACCGATCTATGGCTACACCTTC.

This chain links TRBV5-5 with TRBJ2-1, with D tentatively TRBD2 (6 bases). CDR3 length: 14 residues. V was shortened by 2 bases and J by 8 bases, with 14 bases between the two germline ends. Germline values: CDR1 SGHKS, CDR2 YYEKEE (reference sequence). CDR3 amino acids: CASSFSGVGDEQFF. The CDR3 DNA sequence: TGTGCCAGCAGCTTTTCGGGAGTTGGGGATGAGCAGTTCTTC.

Many counts were recorded for this clone. The V gene is TRBV11-2, the J gene TRBJ1-1, with D tentatively TRBD1 (5 bases). V gave up 3 bases and J gave up 2 bases, with 22 bases separating them. Germline V lookup: CDR1 SGHAT, CDR2 FQNNGV. This CDR3 is built from 18 residues. The CDR3, as DNA: TGTGCCAGCAGCTTGCGCGGCGGGGCCAGGATGGGAAACACTGAAGCTTTCTTT. Amino acid sequence: CASSLRGGARMGNTEAFF.

The V gene is TRBV14, the J gene TRBJ1-2; D is unclear. The CDR3 extends over 15 amino acids. Germline loops: CDR1 SGHDN, CDR2 FVKESK. Trimming removed 2 bases at V and 3 bases at J, with 13 bases between. The CDR3 sequence is CASSQPGSYYYGYTF. Written as DNA, the CDR3 is TGTGCCAGCAGCCAACCAGGATCATACTACTATGGCTACACCTTC.

The J gene is TRBJ2-4, the V gene TRBV2; tentatively, D is TRBD1 (6 bases). The V and J ends lost 7 bases and 8 bases respectively, with 15 bases between them. Germline-derived CDR1 and CDR2 are SNHLY and FYNNEI. The CDR3 sequence is 13 residues long. The CDR3 region is CASKGQPDDIQYF. CDR3 nucleotides: TGTGCCAGCAAAGGACAGCCTGATGACATTCAGTACTTC.

The chain has TRBV5-1 and TRBJ2-5, with a possible D match to TRBD1 (6 bases). The ends were cut back, 4 bases at V and 2 bases at J, with 12 bases in the middle. Germline CDR1 reads SGHRS; CDR2 reads YFSETQ. The CDR3 loop spans 14 amino acids. CDR3 sequence (DNA): TGCGCCAGCAGCGCCCCGGGACATCAAGAGACCCAGTACTTC. It is translated as CASSAPGHQETQYF.

The chain employs TRBV6-6 and TRBJ2-3; no reliable D call. Germline V gives CDR1 MNHNY, CDR2 SVGAGI (reference sequence). V was pared by 6 bases and J by 0 bases, with 7 bases between. CDR3 length equals 13 residues. CDR3 sequence: CASRLASTDTQYF. The CDR3 DNA sequence: TGTGCCAGCAGGTTAGCTAGCACAGATACGCAGTATTTT.

V and J are TRBV2 and TRBJ1-3; D may be TRBD1 (6 bases). Germline CDR1 and CDR2: SNHLY and FYNNEI. The CDR3 loop spans 15 amino acids. V dropped 8 bases and J dropped 7 bases, with 21 bases sitting between them. The DNA of the CDR3 is TGTGCCAGCGTGGGGGCCATGGGACCCGGGAACACCATATATTTT. The encoded protein is CASVGAMGPGNTIYF.

The genes are TRBV5-3 and TRBJ1-4; D possibly corresponds to TRBD1 (5 bases). TRBV5-3 is annotated as an ORF whose role is uncertain. V was clipped by 0 bases and J by 8 bases, with 11 bases between them. This CDR3 comprises 14 residues. The CDR3 loop reads CARSLVGGREKLFF. CDR3 nucleotides: TGTGCCAGAAGCTTGGTCGGGGGACGCGAAAAACTGTTTTTT.

This clone was seen once. The chain has TRBV5-5 and TRBJ2-6, with D unclear. V gave up 0 bases and J gave up 0 bases, with 4 bases separating them. Per the germline V gene, CDR1 is SGHKS and CDR2 is YYEKEE (reference sequence). The length of the CDR3 is 15 residues. CDR3 residues: CASSLVSSGANVLTF. The DNA for the CDR3 is TGTGCCAGCAGCTTGGTTAGCTCTGGGGCCAACGTCCTGACTTTC. The full variable domain, with the rest looked up from reference TRBV5-5 and TRBJ2-6, is DAGVTQSPTHLIKTRGQQVTLRCSPISGHKSVSWYQQVLGQGPQFIFQYYEKEERGRGNFPDRFSARQFPNYSSELNVNALLLGDSALYLCASSLVSSGANVLTFGAGSRLTVL.